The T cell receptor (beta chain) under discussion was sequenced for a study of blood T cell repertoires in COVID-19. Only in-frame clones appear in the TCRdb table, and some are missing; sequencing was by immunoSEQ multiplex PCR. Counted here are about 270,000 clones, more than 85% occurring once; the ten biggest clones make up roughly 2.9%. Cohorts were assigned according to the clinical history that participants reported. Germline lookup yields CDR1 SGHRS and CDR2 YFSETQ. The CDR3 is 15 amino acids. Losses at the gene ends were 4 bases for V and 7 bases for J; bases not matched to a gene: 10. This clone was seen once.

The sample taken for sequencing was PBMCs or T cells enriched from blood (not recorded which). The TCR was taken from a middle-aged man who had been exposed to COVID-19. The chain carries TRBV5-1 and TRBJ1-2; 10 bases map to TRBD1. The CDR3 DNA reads TGCGCCAGCAGCCCCCTTAGTCGGGACAGGGGTGGCTACACCTTC. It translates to CASSPLSRDRGGYTF.